One and the same sample provided the 28 T cell receptor beta chains below, sequenced in a study of chemoradiotherapy in HPV16-positive cancers. The assay was immunoSEQ multiplex PCR, and TCRdb's table has in-frame clones only and misses some. The table has fewer than 40,000 clones, about nine tenths seen once. The sample here was blood, taken from a patient who underwent chemoradiotherapy. All receptors derive from a human donor with HPV-associated anogenital cancer.

This chain joins TRBV4-1 and TRBJ1-1; D is uncertain. The CDR3 is 18 amino acids. Germline V gene lookup returns CDR1 MGHRA and CDR2 YSYEKL. V dropped 5 bases and J dropped 6 bases, with 28 bases sitting between them. CDR3 loop: CASSDNSMGFFGFAEAFF. The CDR3 nucleotides are TGCGCCAGCAGCGACAACTCCATGGGGTTTTTTGGGTTCGCTGAAGCTTTCTTT.

The V call is TRBV21-1, the J call TRBJ1-5; the table's D gene call, TRBD1, was not cross checked with the DNA. TRBV21-1 is designated a pseudogene. The CDR3 contains 16 residues. This CDR3 reads CASSKTNRASNQPQHF. DNA for the CDR3: TGTGCCAGCAGCAAAACAAACAGGGCAAGCAATCAGCCCCAGCATTTT.

The chain is built from TRBV19 and TRBJ2-1, with a tentative D call TRBD1 (6 bases). Germline V gives CDR1 LNHDA, CDR2 SQIVND (reference sequence). With 5 bases removed from V and 5 bases from J, the gap between germline ends came to 13 bases. This CDR3 region has 14 residues. The CDR3 protein is CASSAGTLNNEQFF. In DNA form, the CDR3 reads TGTGCCAGTAGTGCCGGGACATTAAACAATGAGCAGTTCTTC.

This clone turned up a few times. CDR3 amino acids: CASSAGRMNTEAFF. In nucleotides, the CDR3 is TGTGCCAGCAGCGCCGGTCGGATGAACACTGAAGCTTTCTTT. The chain is built from TRBV6-1 and TRBJ1-1; D gene unclear. The CDR3 is 14 residues long. Trimming stripped 6 bases from V and 0 bases from J, with 11 bases between. Germline assignment: CDR1 MNHNS and CDR2 SASEGT.

This clone was recorded only once. The rearrangement links TRBV7-2 to TRBJ2-1, with 7 positions matching TRBD2. The CDR3 runs to 15 residues. In germline, CDR1 is SGHTA, CDR2 FQGNSA. Unmatched junction bases numbered 6, after V lost 7 bases and J lost 0 bases. CDR3 sequence reads: CASTSGTTSYNEQFF. The CDR3 DNA sequence: TGTGCCAGCACCTCAGGGACTACCTCCTACAATGAGCAGTTCTTC.

J is TRBJ2-5 and V is TRBV27; 9 nucleotides align to TRBD2. Trimming cost V 5 bases and J 2 bases; bases outside gene matches: 9. CDR1 is MNHEY and CDR2 is SMNVEV in the germline V gene (reference sequence). CDR3 length: 16 residues. CDR3 region: CASSRGLAGRQETQYF. The CDR3 DNA reads TGTGCCAGCAGTCGGGGGCTAGCGGGGAGACAAGAGACCCAGTACTTC.

The genes are TRBV19 and TRBJ1-4; D not resolved. This CDR3 has 17 amino acids. Trimming left V 0 bases short and J 6 bases short, with 17 bases between. Per the germline V gene, CDR1 is LNHDA and CDR2 is SQIVND (reference sequence). For the CDR3, the DNA is TGTGCCAGTAGTATAGATCCGTGGGCCGGGCGTGATGAAAAACTGTTTTTT. It encodes CASSIDPWAGRDEKLFF.

The J gene is TRBJ1-4, the V gene TRBV18, with D perhaps TRBD1 (6 bases). V shed 4 bases and J shed 8 bases, with 17 bases lying between them. CDR1 and CDR2 (germline): KGHSH, LQKENI. This CDR3 has 15 amino acids. The CDR3 reads CASSRPGAGKEKLFF. The CDR3 nucleotides are TGTGCCAGCTCACGCCCAGGGGCGGGAAAGGAAAAACTGTTTTTT.

The J gene is TRBJ1-2, the V gene TRBV29-1; D gene ambiguous. The CDR3 is made up of 12 amino acids. Germline CDR1 SQVTM, CDR2 ANQGSEA. The V and J ends lost 4 bases and 4 bases respectively, with 10 bases between them. CDR3 bases: TGCAGCGTTGTCGGGATGCGCTATGGCTACACCTTC. As protein: CSVVGMRYGYTF.

The chain combines TRBV28 with TRBJ2-7; the D gene could be TRBD1 or TRBD2 (5 bases each). CDR3 length: 16 amino acids. Trimming took off 6 bases at V and 3 bases at J, with 21 bases between the two ends. Germline V lookup: CDR1 MDHEN, CDR2 SYDVKM. The CDR3: CASRGVPDSLSYEQYF. CDR3 coding DNA: TGTGCCAGCAGGGGGGTACCGGACTCCCTCAGCTACGAGCAGTACTTC.

This rearrangement joins TRBV15 to TRBJ2-2, with D possibly called TRBD1 or TRBD2 (5 bases each). V was pared by 5 bases and J by 3 bases, with 13 bases between. Looked up from germline, CDR1 is LNHNV and CDR2 is YYDKDF (reference sequence). The CDR3 is 15 amino acids. CDR3 coding DNA: TGTGCCACCAGCGTGGGGGACGGAGACACCGGGGAGCTGTTTTTT. Amino acid sequence: CATSVGDGDTGELFF.

V usage is TRBV7-6 and J usage is TRBJ2-7, with a possible D match to TRBD1 (5 bases). V was pared by 4 bases and J by 5 bases, with 9 bases between. The CDR3 has 12 amino acids. CDR1 is SGHVS and CDR2 is FNYEAQ in the germline V gene. The CDR3 reads CASSSRTNEQYF. The CDR3 DNA follows: TGTGCCAGCAGCTCGAGGACAAACGAGCAGTACTTC.

The chain links TRBV4-1 to TRBJ1-6; TRBD1 matches at 7 bases. Germline lookup yields CDR1 MGHRA and CDR2 YSYEKL. V lost 1 base, J lost 10 bases, and 7 bases stayed unmatched. The CDR3 covers 15 residues. The CDR3 DNA follows: TGCGCCAGCAGCCAAGGGCCAGGGGGAGGGTCACCCCTCCACTTT. Amino acid sequence: CASSQGPGGGSPLHF.

The J gene is TRBJ2-3, the V gene TRBV11-2, with TRBD2 matching 14 bases. The CDR3 is 14 residues long. Germline-derived CDR1 and CDR2 are SGHAT and FQNNGV. The ends lost 4 bases at V and 11 bases at J; junction bases unmatched: 5. CDR3 residues: CASSSGLAGAKQYF. The CDR3, as DNA: TGTGCCAGCAGCTCGGGACTAGCGGGAGCCAAGCAGTATTTT.

This rearrangement joins TRBV11-2 to TRBJ2-7; 11 bases agree with TRBD2. Losses at the gene ends were 5 bases for V and 0 bases for J; bases not matched to a gene: 9. CDR3 length equals 17 residues. The germline gives CDR1 SGHAT, CDR2 FQNNGV. This CDR3 is CASSPWGLAGGSYEQYF. The CDR3 DNA follows: TGTGCCAGCAGCCCCTGGGGTCTAGCGGGGGGCTCCTACGAGCAGTACTTC.

The rearrangement uses TRBV10-2 and TRBJ2-4; 8 bases match TRBD2. J was trimmed by 0 bases and V by 8 bases; bases with no gene match: 12. The CDR3 has 17 amino acids. Germline V CDR1 and CDR2: WSHSY, SAAADI. For the CDR3, the DNA is TGCGCCAGCCGGGAGTTACGGGGGGGGGTAGCCAAAAACATTCAGTACTTC. It is translated as CASRELRGGVAKNIQYF.

This clone was counted a single time. This sequence joins TRBV14 and TRBJ2-3; D could derive from TRBD1 or TRBD2 (5 bases each). CDR1 is SGHDN, CDR2 FVKESK, per germline. V lost 2 bases to trimming and J lost 2 bases, with 20 bases between them. There are 18 residues in the CDR3. CDR3 sequence reads: CASSQTRGGRAYTDTQYF. In DNA, the CDR3 is TGTGCCAGCAGCCAAACTAGGGGCGGGCGAGCCTACACAGATACGCAGTATTTT.

There are a few counts of this clone. The chain has TRBV10-3 and TRBJ2-7; D not resolved. Germline V gives CDR1 ENHRY, CDR2 SYGVKD. The germline V and J ends were trimmed by 1 base and 8 bases, with 9 bases remaining between them. This CDR3 region has 12 residues. The CDR3 coding sequence is TGTGCCATCAGTGAGTTGAGCCGGCAGCAGTACTTC. Translating gives CAISELSRQQYF.

The genes are TRBV7-9 and TRBJ2-5; possibly TRBD1 for D (5 bases). Per the germline V gene, CDR1 is SEHNR and CDR2 is FQNEAQ (reference sequence). Deletions cut 5 bases from V and 1 base from J, with 14 bases between. The CDR3 is 15 residues long. The CDR3 nucleotides are TGTGCCAGCAGCCCCGATGGGGCGTCCCAAGAGACCCAGTACTTC. Amino acids: CASSPDGASQETQYF.

The chain recombines TRBV10-3 with TRBJ2-3; D might be TRBD2 (5 bases). V shed 3 bases and J shed 0 bases, with 7 bases lying between them. Germline-derived CDR1 and CDR2 are ENHRY and SYGVKD. This CDR3 is built from 14 residues. For the CDR3, the DNA is TGTGCCATCAGTGATGAGCGGAGCACAGATACGCAGTATTTT. Encoded protein: CAISDERSTDTQYF.

The V gene is TRBV10-3, the J gene TRBJ2-5; TRBD1 might be the D (5 bases). Trimming left V 4 bases short and J 2 bases short, with 8 bases between. Germline V gene lookup returns CDR1 ENHRY and CDR2 SYGVKD. This CDR3 contains 13 residues. The CDR3 coding sequence is TGTGCCATCAGTGCGACAGAGCAAGAGACCCAGTACTTC. This sequence encodes CAISATEQETQYF.

The J gene is TRBJ2-3, the V gene TRBV6-1, with D possibly being TRBD2 (6 bases). V was cut by 3 bases and J by 3 bases, with 10 bases left in between. There are 14 residues in the CDR3. From germline, CDR1 is MNHNS and CDR2 SASEGT. The CDR3 DNA sequence: TGTGCCAGCAGTGAGGACTATACAACAGATACGCAGTATTTT. As protein: CASSEDYTTDTQYF.

The chain links TRBV29-1 to TRBJ2-1; maybe TRBD1 (6 bases). V lost 0 bases and J lost 0, with 9 bases in between. This CDR3 has 15 residues. Germline assignment: CDR1 SQVTM and CDR2 ANQGSEA. CDR3 residues: CSVEDEGGSYNEQFF. CDR3 nucleotide sequence: TGCAGCGTTGAAGATGAAGGGGGCTCCTACAATGAGCAGTTCTTC.

The chain combines TRBV10-3 with TRBJ1-1; D not certain. V lost 6 bases, J lost 0 bases, and 8 bases lay in between. The length of the CDR3 is 13 residues. From germline, CDR1 is ENHRY and CDR2 SYGVKD. CDR3 DNA sequence: TGTGCCATCAGGAGGTCGGTGAACACTGAAGCTTTCTTT. Protein sequence: CAIRRSVNTEAFF.

This chain uses TRBV7-2 with TRBJ2-7, with TRBD2 matching 8 bases. Germline V CDR1 and CDR2: SGHTA, FQGNSA. There are 14 residues in the CDR3. The ends lost 4 bases at V and 4 bases at J; junction bases unmatched: 6. The CDR3 reads CASSSGGSSYEQYF. DNA for the CDR3: TGTGCCAGCAGCTCGGGAGGGAGTTCGTACGAGCAGTACTTC.

This chain connects TRBV11-2 to TRBJ2-2; maybe TRBD1 (8 bases). CDR3 length equals 17 residues. From germline, CDR1 is SGHAT and CDR2 FQNNGV. The V end was cut by 1 base, the J end by 1 base, with 13 bases between. This CDR3 is CASSLGGGTGNTGELFF. The CDR3, as DNA: TGTGCCAGCAGCTTAGGGGGAGGGACAGGGAACACCGGGGAGCTGTTTTTT.

The chain couples TRBV2 to TRBJ2-2; D is unresolved. Trimming took 6 bases from V and 7 from J, leaving 6 bases between them. Germline CDR1 SNHLY, CDR2 FYNNEI. CDR3 length: 11 residues. CDR3 loop: CASSESGELFF. The CDR3 region has the DNA TGTGCCAGCAGCGAAAGCGGGGAGCTGTTTTTT.

V is TRBV19 and J is TRBJ1-1; possibly TRBD1 for D (6 bases). The CDR3 has 15 residues. Trimming shortened V by 9 bases and J by 1 base, and 18 bases separated the two germline ends. Looked up from germline, CDR1 is LNHDA and CDR2 is SQIVND (reference sequence). The CDR3 DNA reads TGTGCCAGCCTTAAGCAGCAGGGGTCGAACACTGAAGCTTTCTTT. Translated, it gives CASLKQQGSNTEAFF. Together with reference TRBV19 and TRBJ1-1, the CDR3 gives the full variable domain: DGGITQSPKYLFRKEGQNVTLSCEQNLNHDAMYWYRQDPGQGLRLIYYSQIVNDFQKGDIAEGYSVSREKKESFPLTVTSAQKNPTAFYLCASLKQQGSNTEAFFGQGTRLTVV.